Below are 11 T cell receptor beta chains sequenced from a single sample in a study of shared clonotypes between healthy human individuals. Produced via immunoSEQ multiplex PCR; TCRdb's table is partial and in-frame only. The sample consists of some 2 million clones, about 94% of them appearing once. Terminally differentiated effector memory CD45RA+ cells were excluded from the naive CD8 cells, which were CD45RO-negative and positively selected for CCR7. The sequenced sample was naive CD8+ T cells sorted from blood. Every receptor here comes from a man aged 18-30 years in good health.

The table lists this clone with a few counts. DNA for the CDR3: TGTGCCAGCAGCCCGAACGGGGCCACTGAAGCTTTCTTT. Protein sequence: CASSPNGATEAFF. The chain recombines TRBV9 with TRBJ1-1; tentatively, D is TRBD1 (5 bases). Trimming pared 4 bases from V and 4 bases from J, leaving 11 bases between. This CDR3 has 13 residues. Germline V lookup: CDR1 SGDLS, CDR2 YYNGEE.

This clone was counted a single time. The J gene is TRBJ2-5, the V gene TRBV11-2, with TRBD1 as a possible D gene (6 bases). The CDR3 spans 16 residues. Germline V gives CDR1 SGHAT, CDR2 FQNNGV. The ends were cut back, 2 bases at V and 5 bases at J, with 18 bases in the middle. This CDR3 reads CASSLTSRATGETQYF. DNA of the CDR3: TGTGCCAGCAGCTTAACCAGCAGGGCTACAGGGGAGACCCAGTACTTC.

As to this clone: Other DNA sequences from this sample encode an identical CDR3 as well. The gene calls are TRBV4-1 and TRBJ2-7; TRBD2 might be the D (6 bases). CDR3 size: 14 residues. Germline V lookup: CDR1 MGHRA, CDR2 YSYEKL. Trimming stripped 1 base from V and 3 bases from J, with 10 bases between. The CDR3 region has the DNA TGCGCCAGCAGCCAAGCGGGGGTGAGCTACGAGCAGTACTTC. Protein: CASSQAGVSYEQYF.

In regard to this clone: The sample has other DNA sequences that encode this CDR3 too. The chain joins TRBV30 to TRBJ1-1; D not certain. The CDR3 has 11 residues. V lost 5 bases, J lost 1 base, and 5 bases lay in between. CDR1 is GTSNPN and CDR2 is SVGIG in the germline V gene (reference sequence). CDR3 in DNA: TGTGCCTGGGCCCGGAACACTGAAGCTTTCTTT. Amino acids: CAWARNTEAFF.

The CDR3 sequence is CASSQSSREGSYEQYF. DNA of the CDR3: TGCGCCAGCAGCCAATCCTCCAGGGAGGGATCCTACGAGCAGTACTTC. This rearrangement joins TRBV4-1 to TRBJ2-7, with 7 positions matching TRBD2. The CDR3 consists of 16 residues. The V gene end was trimmed by 2 bases and the J gene end by 1 base; junction bases not matched to a gene: 8. Germline V gives CDR1 MGHRA, CDR2 YSYEKL.

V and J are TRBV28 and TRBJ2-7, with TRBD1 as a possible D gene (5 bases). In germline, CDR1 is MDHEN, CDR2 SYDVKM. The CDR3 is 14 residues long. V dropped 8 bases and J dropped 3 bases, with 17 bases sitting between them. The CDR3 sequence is CASSTGPRFYEQYF. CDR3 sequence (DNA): TGTGCCAGCTCTACAGGTCCACGTTTCTACGAGCAGTACTTC.

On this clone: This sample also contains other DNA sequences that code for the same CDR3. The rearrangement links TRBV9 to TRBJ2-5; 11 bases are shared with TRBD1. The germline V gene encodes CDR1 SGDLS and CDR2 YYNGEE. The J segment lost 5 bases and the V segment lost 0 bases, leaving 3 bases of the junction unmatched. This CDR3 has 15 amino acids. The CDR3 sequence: CASSVEGTGGETQYF. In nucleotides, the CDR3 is TGTGCCAGCAGCGTAGAAGGGACAGGGGGGGAGACCCAGTACTTC. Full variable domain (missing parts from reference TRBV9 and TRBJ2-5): DSGVTQTPKHLITATGQRVTLRCSPRSGDLSVYWYQQSLDQGLQFLIQYYNGEERAKGNILERFSAQQFPDLHSELNLSSLELGDSALYFCASSVEGTGGETQYFGPGTRLLVL.

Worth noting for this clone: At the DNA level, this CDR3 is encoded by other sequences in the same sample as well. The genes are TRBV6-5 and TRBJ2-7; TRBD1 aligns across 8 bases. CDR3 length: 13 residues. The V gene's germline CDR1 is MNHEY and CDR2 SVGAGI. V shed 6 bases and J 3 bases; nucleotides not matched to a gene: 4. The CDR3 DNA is TGTGCCAGCAGCCTCGGACAGGGCTACGAGCAGTACTTC. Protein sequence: CASSLGQGYEQYF.

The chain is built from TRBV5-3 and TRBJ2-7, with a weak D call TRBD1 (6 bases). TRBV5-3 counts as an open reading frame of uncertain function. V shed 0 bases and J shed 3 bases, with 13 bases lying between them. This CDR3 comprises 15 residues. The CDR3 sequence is CARSLEGDTDYEQYF. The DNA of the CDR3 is TGTGCCAGAAGCTTGGAAGGGGACACCGACTACGAGCAGTACTTC.

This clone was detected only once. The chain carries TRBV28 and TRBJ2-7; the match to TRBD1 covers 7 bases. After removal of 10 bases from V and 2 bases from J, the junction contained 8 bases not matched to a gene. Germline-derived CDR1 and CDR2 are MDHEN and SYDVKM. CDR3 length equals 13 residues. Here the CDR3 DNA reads TGTGCCACCTCCACAGGGGCCACCTACGAGCAGTACTTC. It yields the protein CATSTGATYEQYF.

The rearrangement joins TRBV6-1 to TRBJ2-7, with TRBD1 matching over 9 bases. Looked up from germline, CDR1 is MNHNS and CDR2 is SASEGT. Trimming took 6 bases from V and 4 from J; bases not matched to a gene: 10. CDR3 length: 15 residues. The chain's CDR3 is CASRGSGQGLYEQYF. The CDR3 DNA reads TGTGCCAGCAGGGGATCGGGACAGGGATTGTACGAGCAGTACTTC.